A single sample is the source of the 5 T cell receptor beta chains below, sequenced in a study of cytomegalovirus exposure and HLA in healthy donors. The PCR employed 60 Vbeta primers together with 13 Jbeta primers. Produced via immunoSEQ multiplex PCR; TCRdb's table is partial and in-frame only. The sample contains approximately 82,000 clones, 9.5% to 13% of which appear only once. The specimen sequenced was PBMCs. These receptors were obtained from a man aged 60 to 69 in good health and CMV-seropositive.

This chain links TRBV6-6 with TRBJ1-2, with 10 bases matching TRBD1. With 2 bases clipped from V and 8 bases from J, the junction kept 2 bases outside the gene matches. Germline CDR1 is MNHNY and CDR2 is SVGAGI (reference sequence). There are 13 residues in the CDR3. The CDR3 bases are TGTGCCAGCAGTTACGGGACAGGGGAAGGCTACACCTTC. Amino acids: CASSYGTGEGYTF.

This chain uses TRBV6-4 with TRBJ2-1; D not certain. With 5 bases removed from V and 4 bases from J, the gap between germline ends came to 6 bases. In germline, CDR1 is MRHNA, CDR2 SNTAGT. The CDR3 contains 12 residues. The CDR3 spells CASSNRYNEQFF. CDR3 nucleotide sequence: TGTGCCAGCAGTAACAGATACAATGAGCAGTTCTTC.

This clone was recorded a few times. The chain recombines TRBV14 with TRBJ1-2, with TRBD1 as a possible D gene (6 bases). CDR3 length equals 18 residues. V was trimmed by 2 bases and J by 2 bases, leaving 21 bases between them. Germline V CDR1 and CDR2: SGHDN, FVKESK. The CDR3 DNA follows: TGTGCCAGCAGCCAAAAGGCCTACTCAGGGGTCTTCAACTATGGCTACACCTTC. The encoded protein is CASSQKAYSGVFNYGYTF.

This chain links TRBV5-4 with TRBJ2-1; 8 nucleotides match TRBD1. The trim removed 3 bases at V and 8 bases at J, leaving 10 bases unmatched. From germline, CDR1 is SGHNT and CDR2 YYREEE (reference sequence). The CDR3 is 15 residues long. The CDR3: CASSSIDRGKDEQFF. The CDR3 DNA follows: TGTGCCAGCAGCTCGATCGACAGGGGAAAAGATGAGCAGTTCTTC.

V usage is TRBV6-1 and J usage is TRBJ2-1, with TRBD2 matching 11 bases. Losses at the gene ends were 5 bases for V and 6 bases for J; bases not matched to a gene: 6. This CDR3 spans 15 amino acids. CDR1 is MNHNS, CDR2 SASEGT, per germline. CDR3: CASSLAGGHVNEQFF. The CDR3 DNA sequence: TGTGCCAGCAGTTTAGCGGGGGGGCACGTCAATGAGCAGTTCTTC.